The T cell receptor beta chain described here comes from a study of T cell responses to AZD1222 COVID-19 vaccine. Concerning this clone itself: Other nucleotide sequences from this sample produce the same CDR3.

The CDR3 runs 14 residues. In germline, CDR1 is SGHTA, CDR2 FQGNSA. V shed 3 bases and J shed 2 bases, with 11 bases lying between them. The protocol was immunoSEQ multiplex PCR, while the TCRdb copy is restricted to in-frame clones and leaves out a portion. The sample consists of 120,000 or so clones, roughly 89% of them appearing once. The J gene is TRBJ2-7, the V gene TRBV7-2; D is undetermined. This receptor was identified in an adult who received the AZD1222 COVID-19 vaccine. This specimen consisted of peripheral blood, obtained 28 days after the second AZD1222 dose. The CDR3 spells CASSLVGAAYEQYF. The CDR3 DNA sequence: TGTGCCAGCAGCTTGGTGGGTGCCGCCTACGAGCAGTACTTC.